This T cell receptor (beta chain) was observed in a study of CD8 T cells in ankylosing spondylitis. CDR1 is SEHNR and CDR2 is FQNEAQ in the germline V gene (reference sequence). CDR3 length: 13 residues. J was trimmed by 2 bases and V by 5 bases; bases with no gene match: 3. Points from the study as a whole: Prior work had noted some motif variants in reactive arthritis blood and synovial fluid. The study identified a TCR beta motif of roughly eight highly homologous variants that appeared characteristic of ankylosing spondylitis blood. Reports say disease-linked clones showed up significantly more in matched ankylosing spondylitis synovial fluid.

In this sample, this clonotype turned up a few times. Its specificity is unknown. TCR beta libraries were made by quantitative 5'-RACE with molecular barcodes. TCRdb re-analysed the 5' RACE reads in MiXCR, keeping a single row per CDR3 protein. The sample has around 440,000 distinct CDR3 sequences; more than 15% are singletons. Sequenced material: blood, either unsorted or a sorted T cell fraction (not recorded which). The J gene is TRBJ2-7, the V gene TRBV7-9; 7 positions agree with TRBD1. The sequence came from a male donor with ankylosing spondylitis. Here the CDR3 reads CASSQTGTYEQYF. DNA of the CDR3: TGTGCCAGCAGCCAGACAGGGACCTACGAGCAGTACTTC.